A single sample is the source of the 26 T cell receptor beta chains below, sequenced in a study of cytomegalovirus exposure and HLA in healthy donors (TCRdb year 2017). Libraries were constructed by the immunoSEQ multiplex PCR assay. The immuneACCESS repertoire file appears here via TCRdb, limited to in-frame rearrangements. These files lack a portion of the clones; in checked studies, under half of the deficit traces to unresolved V genes, and the cause of the others is not known. The sample includes approximately 60,000 clones, with 90% to 95% observed a single time. The ten largest account for roughly 5.2% of the sample. Sequencing was carried out using PBMCs. These receptors were taken from a woman aged 18-29 years in good health and CMV-seronegative.

The rearrangement links TRBV7-6 to TRBJ2-5; 11 nucleotides match TRBD2. V dropped 2 bases and J dropped 4; count of bases not matched to a gene: 6. Germline CDR1 SGHVS, CDR2 FNYEAQ. CDR3 length: 16 residues. The CDR3 spells CASSLSVAGGPETQYF. CDR3 DNA: TGTGCCAGCAGCTTAAGCGTAGCGGGGGGGCCAGAGACCCAGTACTTC. Complete variable domain (other parts from reference TRBV7-6 and TRBJ2-5): GAGVSQSPRYKVTKRGQDVALRCDPISGHVSLYWYRQALGQGPEFLTYFNYEAQQDKSGLPNDRFSAERPEGSISTLTIQRTEQRDSAMYRCASSLSVAGGPETQYFGPGTRLLVL.

This clone appeared once. The chain employs TRBV9 and TRBJ2-5; TRBD2 matches 15 bases. The CDR3 consists of 17 residues. Germline V CDR1 and CDR2: SGDLS, YYNGEE. The trim removed 4 bases at V and 5 bases at J, leaving 9 bases unmatched. CDR3 loop: CASSPARTSGGVETQYF. The CDR3 bases are TGTGCCAGCAGCCCTGCCCGGACTAGCGGGGGGGTTGAGACCCAGTACTTC.

This chain joins TRBV7-2 and TRBJ1-1; 8 bases agree with TRBD1. This CDR3 region has 13 residues. The ends lost 5 bases at V and 2 bases at J; junction bases unmatched: 1. Germline V lookup: CDR1 SGHTA, CDR2 FQGNSA. CDR3 protein: CASSGQGNTEAFF. The DNA for the CDR3 is TGTGCCAGCAGCGGACAGGGTAACACTGAAGCTTTCTTT.

This chain uses TRBV6-5 with TRBJ1-1, with D perhaps matching TRBD1 (6 bases). In germline, CDR1 is MNHEY, CDR2 SVGAGI. Deletions cut 6 bases from V and 5 bases from J, with 19 bases between. There are 15 residues in the CDR3. The CDR3 spells CASSHYRDVRTEAFF. The CDR3 nucleotides read TGTGCCAGCAGCCATTACAGGGACGTGAGGACTGAAGCTTTCTTT.

The chain employs TRBV15 and TRBJ2-1; D possibly corresponds to TRBD2 (6 bases). Per germline, CDR1 LNHNV and CDR2 YYDKDF (reference sequence). V shed 1 base and J shed 3 bases, with 16 bases lying between them. This CDR3 has 17 residues. CDR3 in amino acids: CATSRALGGTIYNEQFF. The CDR3 DNA follows: TGTGCCACCAGCAGAGCCCTCGGGGGAACGATCTACAATGAGCAGTTCTTC.

V gene TRBV7-3 combines with J gene TRBJ2-3; D might be TRBD2 (6 bases). Germline assignment: CDR1 SGHTA and CDR2 FQGTGA. V dropped 0 bases and J dropped 4 bases, with 11 bases sitting between them. This CDR3 has 15 residues. The CDR3 nucleotides are TGTGCCAGCAGCTTAACGGGCGGGGAGGCAGATACGCAGTATTTT. Its protein is CASSLTGGEADTQYF.

This chain joins TRBV2 and TRBJ2-3, with D perhaps matching TRBD1 (7 bases). Germline lookup yields CDR1 SNHLY and CDR2 FYNNEI. The CDR3 length is 14 residues. V lost 7 bases and J 3 bases, leaving 14 bases between the germline ends. The CDR3 loop is CASTRQGGTDTQYF. The CDR3 nucleotides are TGTGCCAGCACGAGACAGGGAGGAACAGATACGCAGTATTTT.

The chain couples TRBV7-3 to TRBJ1-1; 7 nucleotides align to TRBD1. With 5 bases clipped from V and 0 bases from J, the junction kept 9 bases outside the gene matches. The CDR3 runs to 16 residues. The germline gives CDR1 SGHTA, CDR2 FQGTGA. The CDR3 sequence: CASSPGQVLMNTEAFF. For the CDR3, the DNA is TGTGCCAGCAGCCCCGGACAGGTGTTGATGAACACTGAAGCTTTCTTT. Supplemented by reference TRBV7-3 and TRBJ1-1, the full variable domain reads GAGVSQTPSNKVTEKGKYVELRCDPISGHTALYWYRQSLGQGPEFLIYFQGTGAADDSGLPNDRFFAVRPEGSVSTLKIQRTERGDSAVYLCASSPGQVLMNTEAFFGQGTRLTVV.

The chain recombines TRBV28 with TRBJ1-2, with a weak D call TRBD1 (6 bases). CDR1 MDHEN and CDR2 SYDVKM come from the germline V gene. This CDR3 is 14 amino acids long. Between the trimmed V and J ends, which lost 6 bases and 2 bases, there was a span of 13 bases. The CDR3 loop is CASRLQGSNYGYTF. CDR3 coding DNA: TGTGCCAGCAGACTACAGGGATCGAACTATGGCTACACCTTC.

This rearrangement joins TRBV10-3 to TRBJ1-5; TRBD1 matches 10 bases. In germline, CDR1 is ENHRY, CDR2 SYGVKD. The CDR3 extends over 17 amino acids. V lost 0 bases, J lost 5 bases, and 7 bases stayed unmatched. The CDR3 protein is CAISESFGTGVDQPQHF. The CDR3 DNA follows: TGTGCCATCAGTGAGTCGTTCGGGACAGGGGTAGATCAGCCCCAGCATTTT.

The chain combines TRBV15 with TRBJ1-1; D is possibly TRBD1 (6 bases). V gave up 2 bases and J gave up 2 bases, with 15 bases separating them. The CDR3 has 16 amino acids. The germline V gene encodes CDR1 LNHNV and CDR2 YYDKDF (reference sequence). This CDR3 is CATSRTRQALNTEAFF. The CDR3 DNA reads TGTGCCACCAGCAGAACCAGACAGGCACTAAACACTGAAGCTTTCTTT.

This sequence joins TRBV29-1 and TRBJ2-2; the match to TRBD1 covers 8 bases. Germline trimming cut 4 bases from V and 5 bases from J; bases unmatched to any gene: 0. The germline CDR1 and CDR2 sequences are SQVTM and ANQGSEA. The CDR3 consists of 12 residues. The CDR3 loop reads CSVGQGTGELFF. The CDR3 bases are TGCAGCGTTGGACAGGGGACCGGGGAGCTGTTTTTT.

The rearrangement links TRBV6-5 to TRBJ1-6, with D possibly being TRBD1 (5 bases). The V gene's germline CDR1 is MNHEY and CDR2 SVGAGI. With 2 bases removed from V and 7 bases from J, the gap between germline ends came to 15 bases. The length of the CDR3 is 16 residues. CDR3 loop: CASSYGIMGGNSPLHF. The CDR3 region has the DNA TGTGCCAGCAGTTACGGGATTATGGGGGGGAATTCACCCCTCCACTTT.

CDR3 sequence reads: CASSIVASLNTEAFF. For the CDR3, the DNA is TGTGCCAGTAGTATAGTGGCCAGTTTGAACACTGAAGCTTTCTTT. This sequence joins TRBV19 and TRBJ1-1; D is unclear. CDR1 is LNHDA, CDR2 SQIVND, per germline (reference sequence). This CDR3 is 15 amino acids long. V was pared by 1 base and J by 0 bases, with 9 bases between.

The chain carries TRBV4-1 and TRBJ1-1, with D possibly matching TRBD1 (6 bases). Trimming left V 2 bases short and J 9 bases short, with 13 bases between. The CDR3 contains 13 residues. CDR1 and CDR2 from the germline V gene are MGHRA and YSYEKL. The CDR3 sequence is CASSQTGKVKAFF. The DNA of the CDR3 is TGCGCCAGCAGCCAAACAGGGAAGGTAAAAGCTTTCTTT.

The V and J genes are TRBV10-2 and TRBJ1-5, with D uncertain. The CDR3 is 16 amino acids. Trimming shortened V by 0 bases and J by 10 bases, and 19 bases separated the two germline ends. Germline V gene sequence: CDR1 WSHSY, CDR2 SAAADI. The CDR3 loop is CASSESSGAGRGPQHF. As DNA, the CDR3 is TGCGCCAGCAGTGAGTCGTCAGGCGCAGGTCGGGGACCCCAGCATTTT.

This clone has just a few counts. V usage is TRBV6-4 and J usage is TRBJ2-2; 10 bases line up with TRBD2. Trimming took 2 bases from V and 6 from J; bases not matched to a gene: 6. CDR1 and CDR2 (germline): MRHNA, SNTAGT. The CDR3 contains 16 residues. Here the CDR3 reads CASSDGQRGGPGELFF. CDR3 sequence (DNA): TGTGCCAGCAGTGACGGTCAGCGGGGGGGACCCGGGGAGCTGTTTTTT.

This clone has just one count. V gene TRBV11-2 combines with J gene TRBJ1-2; maybe TRBD1 (6 bases). Germline CDR1 is SGHAT and CDR2 is FQNNGV. V was clipped by 4 bases and J by 4 bases, with 10 bases between them. This CDR3 has 13 amino acids. The DNA for the CDR3 is TGTGCCAGCAGCTCAGGACAGCTCTATGGCTACACCTTC. It is translated as CASSSGQLYGYTF.

In its sample, this clone was seen many times. The chain employs TRBV6-6 and TRBJ2-3, with D maybe TRBD2 (5 bases). Germline CDR1 is MNHNY and CDR2 is SVGAGI (reference sequence). This CDR3 contains 14 residues. Between the trimmed V and J ends, which lost 8 bases and 2 bases, there was a span of 14 bases. In DNA, the CDR3 is TGTGCCAGCGAGAGCGGTAGGGACACAGATACGCAGTATTTT. Protein sequence: CASESGRDTDTQYF.

The chain is built from TRBV10-2 and TRBJ2-7; 8 nucleotides line up with TRBD2. Germline values: CDR1 WSHSY, CDR2 SAAADI. CDR3 length: 18 residues. V lost 5 bases, J lost 2 bases, and 17 bases stayed unmatched. DNA for the CDR3: TGCGCCAGCAGTCGACGGGCGGGAGGACTCACTGGACCCTACGAGCAGTACGTC. It specifies CASSRRAGGLTGPYEQYV.

This rearrangement joins TRBV30 to TRBJ2-3, with D unclear. V was pared by 3 bases and J by 6 bases, with 7 bases between. This CDR3 region has 11 residues. Germline V gene data show CDR1 as GTSNPN and CDR2 as SVGIG (reference sequence). CDR3 nucleotide sequence: TGTGCCTGGAGGGTCGAGGATACGCAGTATTTT. Protein sequence: CAWRVEDTQYF.

The count of this clone is one. The chain is built from TRBV18 and TRBJ1-2, with 7 positions matching TRBD1. The CDR3 has 12 amino acids. The ends lost 4 bases at V and 4 bases at J; junction bases unmatched: 0. The V gene's germline CDR1 is KGHSH and CDR2 LQKENI. Here the CDR3 reads CASSRDSYGYTF. The CDR3 DNA sequence: TGTGCCAGCTCACGGGACAGCTATGGCTACACCTTC. Drawing the rest from reference TRBV18 and TRBJ1-2, the complete variable domain is NAGVMQNPRHLVRRRGQEARLRCSPMKGHSHVYWYRQLPEEGLKFMVYLQKENIIDESGMPKERFSAEFPKEGPSILRIQQVVRGDSAAYFCASSRDSYGYTFGSGTRLTVV.

This sequence joins TRBV5-4 and TRBJ2-3, with 7 bases that match TRBD2. Looked up from germline, CDR1 is SGHNT and CDR2 is YYREEE (reference sequence). This CDR3 region has 17 residues. Trimming cost V 2 bases and J 0 bases; bases outside gene matches: 9. CDR3 residues: CASSFRAAGVSTDTQYF. As DNA, the CDR3 is TGTGCCAGCAGCTTTCGAGCCGCGGGGGTTAGCACAGATACGCAGTATTTT.

This clone appeared a single time. V gene TRBV2 combines with J gene TRBJ1-1; D remains unclear. V gave up 9 bases and J gave up 7 bases, with 15 bases separating them. The CDR3 contains 12 residues. Germline CDR1 is SNHLY and CDR2 is FYNNEI. The CDR3 coding sequence is TGTGCCAGTCGAACTAGGTCTGTTGAAGCTTTCTTT. This translates into CASRTRSVEAFF.

The chain's CDR3 is CASSLVPGTGGTDTQYF. DNA for the CDR3: TGTGCCAGCAGCTTAGTTCCCGGGACAGGTGGCACAGATACGCAGTATTTT. V is TRBV7-8 and J is TRBJ2-3, with 8 bases aligning to TRBD1. Germline values: CDR1 SGHVS, CDR2 FQNEAQ. The CDR3 is 17 amino acids. Losses at the gene ends were 1 base for V and 1 base for J; bases not matched to a gene: 7.

The chain links TRBV15 to TRBJ2-1, with D possibly matching TRBD1 (5 bases). The CDR3 spans 15 residues. Germline loops: CDR1 LNHNV, CDR2 YYDKDF (reference sequence). V was shortened by 3 bases and J by 4 bases, with 13 bases between the two germline ends. The CDR3 loop is CATSSGQGSYNEQFF. The CDR3 nucleotides read TGTGCCACCAGCAGTGGGCAGGGCTCGTACAATGAGCAGTTCTTC.